A single sample is the source of the 30 T cell receptor beta chains below, sequenced in a study of blood T cell repertoires in COVID-19. The assay was immunoSEQ multiplex PCR, and TCRdb's table has in-frame clones only and misses some. The profile covers more than 200,000 clones, with around 80% appearing a single time and roughly 27% taken by the ten largest. The specimen was peripheral blood. Receptors originate from a middle-aged man with acute or convalescent COVID-19.

The CDR3 loop reads CASHLWTDGNTIYF. The CDR3 bases are TGTGCCAGCCACCTTTGGACAGACGGAAACACCATATATTTT. The chain combines TRBV2 with TRBJ1-3; TRBD1 might be the D (6 bases). V lost 8 bases and J 4 bases, leaving 15 bases between the germline ends. Germline V gene lookup returns CDR1 SNHLY and CDR2 FYNNEI. The CDR3 contains 14 residues.

The gene calls are TRBV7-2 and TRBJ2-7; 7 nucleotides agree with TRBD1. The V segment lost 2 bases and the J segment 2 bases; nucleotides outside the gene matches: 3. This CDR3 is 14 amino acids long. Germline CDR1 SGHTA, CDR2 FQGNSA. The CDR3 sequence is CASSLRGGPYEQYF. The CDR3, as DNA: TGTGCCAGCAGCTTAAGAGGGGGCCCCTACGAGCAGTACTTC.

The chain links TRBV5-5 to TRBJ2-1; TRBD2 matches at 10 bases. This CDR3 contains 16 residues. In germline, CDR1 is SGHKS, CDR2 YYEKEE (reference sequence). The junction had 11 bases not matched to a gene; V was cut back by 3 bases and J by 8 bases. The chain's CDR3 is CASSSSVSGRVDEQFF. The CDR3 DNA follows: TGTGCCAGCAGCTCAAGCGTCAGCGGGAGGGTCGATGAGCAGTTCTTC.

This clone has a handful of counts. The chain uses TRBV2 and TRBJ1-2; no reliable D call. V lost 7 bases to trimming and J lost 6 bases, with 9 bases between them. Germline CDR1 is SNHLY and CDR2 is FYNNEI. The CDR3 contains 11 residues. CDR3 nucleotide sequence: TGTGCCAGCACATCATCGGATGGCTACACCTTC. The encoded protein is CASTSSDGYTF.

The chain recombines TRBV5-4 with TRBJ1-2, with a tentative D call TRBD1 (6 bases). The CDR3 contains 15 residues. Trimming took off 4 bases at V and 3 bases at J, with 16 bases between the two ends. The V gene's germline CDR1 is SGHNT and CDR2 YYREEE (reference sequence). CDR3 amino acids: CASSPQGMEDYGYTF. CDR3 in DNA: TGTGCCAGCAGCCCCCAGGGGATGGAGGACTATGGCTACACCTTC.

This chain joins TRBV27 and TRBJ1-4; D unclear. The V gene's germline CDR1 is MNHEY and CDR2 SMNVEV (reference sequence). The CDR3 length is 14 residues. Deletions cut 3 bases from V and 7 bases from J, with 12 bases between. The CDR3 region is CASSFPGSVEKLFF. CDR3 DNA: TGTGCCAGCAGTTTTCCCGGGTCTGTTGAAAAACTGTTTTTT.

The chain combines TRBV2 with TRBJ1-2, with D perhaps matching TRBD1 (5 bases). With 11 bases removed from V and 2 bases from J, the gap between germline ends came to 12 bases. CDR1 is SNHLY and CDR2 is FYNNEI in the germline V gene. The CDR3 consists of 12 residues. The CDR3 protein is CAGRGENYGYTF. The CDR3 bases are TGTGCCGGGCGGGGGGAAAACTATGGCTACACCTTC.

The rearrangement joins TRBV7-9 to TRBJ2-3; 7 nucleotides align to TRBD1. In germline, CDR1 is SEHNR, CDR2 FQNEAQ (reference sequence). This CDR3 spans 15 amino acids. V shed 11 bases, J shed 5 bases, and the junction held 16 bases outside the gene matches. As DNA, the CDR3 is TGTGCCCTACCCGGCAGAGGGGGCGAGAAAGATACGCAGTATTTT. Amino acid sequence: CALPGRGGEKDTQYF.

V usage is TRBV29-1 and J usage is TRBJ1-1; D call uncertain. V shed 7 bases and J shed 1 base, with 7 bases lying between them. CDR1 SQVTM and CDR2 ANQGSEA come from the germline V gene. CDR3 length equals 11 residues. The CDR3 loop reads CSAFQNTEAFF. The CDR3 nucleotides are TGCAGCGCGTTCCAGAACACTGAAGCTTTCTTT.

The CDR3 DNA reads TGTGCCAGCAGCAAAATCGGGGACGTGGGACTCATGAACACTGAAGCTTTCTTT. The encoded protein is CASSKIGDVGLMNTEAFF. This sequence joins TRBV21-1 and TRBJ1-1. TRBV21-1 is listed as a pseudogene. The CDR3 is 18 residues long.

The V gene is TRBV19, the J gene TRBJ2-2, with D perhaps matching TRBD2 (6 bases). This CDR3 spans 15 amino acids. Per the germline V gene, CDR1 is LNHDA and CDR2 is SQIVND (reference sequence). The V gene lost 5 bases and the J gene lost 1 base, with 11 bases spanning the gap. CDR3 bases: TGTGCCAGTAGTTTCGGGGGAGGGAACACCGGGGAGCTGTTTTTT. Translated: CASSFGGGNTGELFF.

The V call is TRBV9, the J call TRBJ2-3; 7 nucleotides agree with TRBD1. V lost 4 bases, J lost 4 bases, and 6 bases stayed unmatched. Germline V gene data show CDR1 as SGDLS and CDR2 as YYNGEE. The CDR3 runs to 14 residues. CDR3 sequence reads: CASSTPDRADTQYF. CDR3 nucleotide sequence: TGTGCCAGCAGCACACCTGACAGGGCAGATACGCAGTATTTT.

J is TRBJ1-1 and V is TRBV12-3 or TRBV12-4; D unclear. The V gene lost 6 bases and the J gene lost 3 bases, with 11 bases spanning the gap. This CDR3 region has 13 residues. The CDR3 loop is CASRPTEYTEAFF. Written as DNA, the CDR3 is TGTGCCAGCAGACCTACCGAGTACACTGAAGCTTTCTTT.

This clone was counted between two and nine times. V gene TRBV19 combines with J gene TRBJ2-4; D not resolved. Germline V gene data show CDR1 as LNHDA and CDR2 as SQIVND (reference sequence). The CDR3 covers 15 residues. Trimming left V 5 bases short and J 0 bases short, with 11 bases between. The CDR3 nucleotides read TGTGCCAGTAGTCCCAACAATCTAGCCAAAAACATTCAGTACTTC. Amino acids: CASSPNNLAKNIQYF.

This clone was seen just once. V and J are TRBV5-1 and TRBJ2-7; perhaps TRBD2 as D (7 bases). Germline CDR1 is SGHRS and CDR2 is YFSETQ. The CDR3 covers 16 residues. Trimming removed 1 base at V and 6 bases at J, with 20 bases between. The CDR3 DNA sequence: TGCGCCAGCAGCTTGTCTGGGTCCGGGGGGCAGGGCGAGCAGTACTTC. This translates into CASSLSGSGGQGEQYF.

This clone showed up just once. The chain links TRBV5-1 to TRBJ2-1, with TRBD2 identical over 16 bases. Germline CDR1 is SGHRS and CDR2 is YFSETQ. This CDR3 has 14 residues. The J segment lost 9 bases and the V segment lost 5 bases, leaving 2 bases of the junction unmatched. This CDR3 is CASRGTSGRGEQFF. The CDR3 bases are TGCGCCAGCAGAGGGACTAGCGGGAGGGGTGAGCAGTTCTTC.

The J gene is TRBJ2-7, the V gene TRBV20-1, with TRBD2 identical over 16 bases. Germline CDR1 is DFQATT and CDR2 is SNEGSKA (reference sequence). CDR3 length equals 18 residues. J lost 2 bases, V lost 3 bases, and 10 bases had no gene match. The DNA of the CDR3 is TGCAGTGCTAGTATAGGGGGACTAGCGGGAGGGCCCCCCTACGAGCAGTACTTC. Translated: CSASIGGLAGGPPYEQYF.

This clone was counted at least ten times. The V call is TRBV27, the J call TRBJ1-1; D gene unclear. Trimming shortened V by 2 bases and J by 0 bases, and 7 bases separated the two germline ends. There are 14 residues in the CDR3. Germline V CDR1 and CDR2: MNHEY, SMNVEV (reference sequence). CDR3 DNA sequence: TGTGCCAGCAGTTTAACCCAGATGAACACTGAAGCTTTCTTT. This sequence encodes CASSLTQMNTEAFF.

The chain employs TRBV30 and TRBJ1-1; the D gene is possibly TRBD1 (5 bases). This CDR3 comprises 13 residues. Trimming shortened V by 2 bases and J by 6 bases, and 13 bases separated the two germline ends. Germline CDR1 and CDR2: GTSNPN and SVGIG (reference sequence). In nucleotides, the CDR3 is TGTGCCTGGAGTCGGGGGGTCAAGCCTGAAGCTTTCTTT. As protein: CAWSRGVKPEAFF.

The chain is built from TRBV7-9 and TRBJ1-2; D might be TRBD1 (6 bases). Germline V gives CDR1 SEHNR, CDR2 FQNEAQ (reference sequence). V dropped 9 bases and J dropped 5 bases, with 13 bases sitting between them. CDR3 length: 12 residues. The CDR3 protein is CASRTDPYGYTF. CDR3 DNA: TGTGCCAGTCGGACAGACCCATATGGCTACACCTTC.

This clone was seen more than once but under ten times. CDR3 residues: CASSRQGRDEQYF. As DNA, the CDR3 is TGTGCCAGCAGTCGACAGGGAAGGGACGAGCAGTACTTC. This chain joins TRBV2 and TRBJ2-7, with 7 positions matching TRBD1. The germline V gene encodes CDR1 SNHLY and CDR2 FYNNEI. V lost 5 bases and J lost 5; bases outside the gene matches: 6. CDR3 length: 13 residues.

J is TRBJ2-7 and V is TRBV7-9, with TRBD2 as a possible D gene (6 bases). This CDR3 spans 13 amino acids. The germline V gene has CDR1 SEHNR and CDR2 FQNEAQ (reference sequence). V shed 5 bases and J shed 3 bases, with 11 bases lying between them. This CDR3 is CASSRGLHYEQYF. The CDR3 coding sequence is TGTGCCAGCAGCCGGGGACTCCACTACGAGCAGTACTTC.

The chain recombines TRBV19 with TRBJ1-5; a possible D gene is TRBD1 (6 bases). The V and J ends lost 3 bases and 6 bases respectively, with 15 bases between them. Germline lookup yields CDR1 LNHDA and CDR2 SQIVND (reference sequence). The CDR3 runs to 15 residues. CDR3 region: CASSIGQSGSQPQHF. The CDR3 DNA reads TGTGCCAGTAGTATTGGACAGTCGGGCAGTCAGCCCCAGCATTTT. Full variable domain (remainder filled in from reference TRBV19 and TRBJ1-5): DGGITQSPKYLFRKEGQNVTLSCEQNLNHDAMYWYRQDPGQGLRLIYYSQIVNDFQKGDIAEGYSVSREKKESFPLTVTSAQKNPTAFYLCASSIGQSGSQPQHFGDGTRLSIL.

The gene calls are TRBV6-5 and TRBJ2-3; 10 bases agree with TRBD1. This CDR3 contains 14 residues. V lost 5 bases and J lost 3; bases outside the gene matches: 2. Per germline, CDR1 MNHEY and CDR2 SVGAGI. CDR3 residues: CASSRDRGTDTQYF. CDR3 nucleotides: TGTGCCAGCAGTCGGGACAGGGGAACAGATACGCAGTATTTT.

The J gene is TRBJ2-7, the V gene TRBV19; 9 bases match TRBD2. V was pared by 4 bases and J by 2 bases, with 9 bases of the junction left unmatched. This CDR3 contains 16 residues. The germline V gene has CDR1 LNHDA and CDR2 SQIVND (reference sequence). Written as DNA, the CDR3 is TGTGCCAGTAGTACACAACTAGCGGGTTCCCCCTACGAGCAGTACTTC. Translated, it gives CASSTQLAGSPYEQYF.

V gene TRBV14 combines with J gene TRBJ1-2; a weak D match, TRBD1 (6 bases). Germline CDR1 reads SGHDN; CDR2 reads FVKESK. Deletions cut 1 base from V and 4 bases from J, with 10 bases between. There are 14 residues in the CDR3. CDR3 sequence reads: CASSQVGAGYGYTF. The CDR3 DNA reads as TGTGCCAGCAGCCAAGTGGGGGCTGGCTATGGCTACACCTTC.

This clone was picked up many times. The CDR3 region has the DNA TGTGCCAGCAGCGAAGAAGTTCGGACTGAAGCTTTCTTT. It yields the protein CASSEEVRTEAFF. This chain uses TRBV5-4 with TRBJ1-1, with D uncertain. Germline values: CDR1 SGHNT, CDR2 YYREEE (reference sequence). CDR3 size: 13 residues. V gave up 4 bases and J gave up 5 bases, with 12 bases separating them.

The rearrangement links TRBV3-1 (or the pseudogene TRBV3-2) to TRBJ2-3; 11 bases line up with TRBD2. CDR1 is LGHDT and CDR2 is YNNKEL in the germline V gene (reference sequence). J lost 3 bases, V lost 4 bases, and 12 bases had no gene match. This CDR3 has 18 amino acids. CDR3 loop: CASSLQSLAGGPTDTQYF. CDR3 DNA sequence: TGTGCCAGCAGCCTTCAATCATTAGCGGGAGGGCCAACAGATACGCAGTATTTT.

This clone was seen just once. One end of the junction varies from germline; a read error may be responsible. The chain is built from TRBV7-9 and TRBJ2-7; 13 bases match TRBD2. From germline, CDR1 is SEHNR and CDR2 FQNEAQ (reference sequence). The CDR3 has 15 amino acids. CDR3 in DNA: TGTGCCAGCAGCCCGGGGACTAGCGGGGCCTACGGGCAGTACTTC. Translated: CASSPGTSGAYGQYF.

This clone occurred a few times. The V gene is TRBV6-6, the J gene TRBJ1-1, with 7 bases aligning to TRBD1. Germline-derived CDR1 and CDR2 are MNHNY and SVGAGI (reference sequence). J gave up 1 base and V 6 bases, and 8 bases lay outside the gene matches. The CDR3 spans 15 residues. DNA of the CDR3: TGTGCCAGCAGGAAAGAGGCAGGGGGGAACACTGAAGCTTTCTTT. This encodes CASRKEAGGNTEAFF.